This T cell receptor (beta chain) is from a study of shared clonotypes between healthy human individuals. As for the study in general: Samples came from a couple of female and a few male donors aged 18 to 49.

This clone was picked up many times. V lost 4 bases and J lost 6, with 13 bases in between. Germline V gene data show CDR1 as SGHDT and CDR2 as YYEEEE. The length of the CDR3 is 14 residues. There were no recent acute infections or vaccinations among the donors, who were healthy HIV-negative adults. This was a deep-level run. Assay used: immunoSEQ multiplex PCR; TCRdb lists only in-frame clones, some missing. The table has 800,000 to 1,200,000 clones, about four fifths seen once. The receptor was isolated from a man younger than 35 in good health. Some clones in this sample may be carry-over from other donors' samples. V and J are TRBV5-6 and TRBJ2-2, with D possibly called TRBD1 or TRBD2 (5 bases each). The sequencing sample was made of memory CD4+ T cells from PBMCs. As for subset: CD45RA-negative fraction. CDR3: CASSTGTAPGELFF. CDR3 nucleotides: TGTGCCAGCAGCACCGGGACCGCACCCGGGGAGCTGTTTTTT.